The clone carrying this T cell receptor (beta chain) occurred many times. Antigen unknown. The data stem from a study of tumor and adjacent non-tumor tissue in lung cancer. Study summary: Patients comprised about a dozen adenocarcinoma, a couple of squamous cell carcinoma and 1 small cell lung cancer. Study-wide points: Tumor tissue had significantly higher TCR diversity than normal lung.

A modified ARM-PCR protocol with three rounds of nested PCR amplified TCRbeta. TCRdb re-called the multiplex PCR reads with MiXCR, one entry per CDR3 protein. This table holds about 93,000 distinct CDR3 sequences, around 64% found once. This sample's RNA came from whole unsorted tissue. The germline V gene encodes CDR1 MDHEN and CDR2 SYDVKM. V trimming: 10 bases; J trimming: 2 bases; junction bases outside the gene matches: 6. This CDR3 comprises 13 residues. What was sequenced was lung tumor tissue. The receptor comes from a man in his sixties with non-small cell lung cancer. The V gene is TRBV28, the J gene TRBJ2-7; TRBD1 matches 9 bases. CDR3 sequence (DNA): TGTGCCACCTACCGGACAGGGGCCTACGAGCAGTACTTC. Translation: CATYRTGAYEQYF.